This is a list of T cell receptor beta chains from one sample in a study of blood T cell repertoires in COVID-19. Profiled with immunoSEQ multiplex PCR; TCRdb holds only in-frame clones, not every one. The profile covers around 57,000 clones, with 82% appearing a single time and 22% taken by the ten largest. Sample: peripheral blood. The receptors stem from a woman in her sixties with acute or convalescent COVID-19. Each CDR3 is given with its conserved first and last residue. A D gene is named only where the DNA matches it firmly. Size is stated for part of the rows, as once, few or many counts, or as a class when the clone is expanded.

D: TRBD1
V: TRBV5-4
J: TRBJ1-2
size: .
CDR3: CASSSDRGLYGYTF
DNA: TGTGCCAGCAGCAGCGACAGGGGGCTCTATGGCTACACCTTC

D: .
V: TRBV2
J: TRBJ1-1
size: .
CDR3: CASSLHLTEAFF
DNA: TGTGCCAGCAGTCTGCACTTGACTGAAGCTTTCTTT

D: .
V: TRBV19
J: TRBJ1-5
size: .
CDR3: CASSTQGGGSNQPQHF
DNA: TGTGCCAGTAGTACCCAAGGCGGGGGTAGCAATCAGCCCCAGCATTTT

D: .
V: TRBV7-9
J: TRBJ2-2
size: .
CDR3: CASTGSGAPTGELFF
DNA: TGTGCCAGCACCGGGTCGGGAGCCCCCACCGGGGAGCTGTTTTTT

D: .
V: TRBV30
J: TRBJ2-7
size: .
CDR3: CAWSVGQGYEQYF
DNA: TGTGCCTGGAGTGTAGGGCAGGGCTACGAGCAGTACTTC

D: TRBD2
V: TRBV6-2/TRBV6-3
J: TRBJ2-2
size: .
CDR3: CASSWGTSGTGELFF
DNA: TGTGCCAGCAGTTGGGGGACTAGCGGCACCGGGGAGCTGTTTTTT

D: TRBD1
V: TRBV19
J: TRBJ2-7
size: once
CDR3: CASIKPGQGVSYEQYF
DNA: TGTGCCAGTATAAAACCGGGACAGGGAGTTTCCTACGAGCAGTACTTC

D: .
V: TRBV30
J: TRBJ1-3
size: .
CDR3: CAWSVLGGYNSGNTIYF
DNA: TGTGCCTGGAGTGTATTGGGAGGTTATAACTCTGGAAACACCATATATTTT

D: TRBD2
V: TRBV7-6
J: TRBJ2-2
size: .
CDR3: CASSLGLAGETGELFF
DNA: TGTGCCAGCAGCTTAGGGCTAGCGGGGGAAACCGGGGAGCTGTTTTTT

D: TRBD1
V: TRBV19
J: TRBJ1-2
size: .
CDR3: CASSGQGSNYGYTF
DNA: TGTGCCAGTAGTGGACAGGGCTCTAACTATGGCTACACCTTC

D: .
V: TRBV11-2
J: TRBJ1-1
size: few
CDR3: CASSQVFMNTEAFF
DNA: TGTGCCAGCAGCCAGGTGTTCATGAACACTGAAGCTTTCTTT

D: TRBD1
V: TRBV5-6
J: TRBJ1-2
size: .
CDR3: CASSFPDRGGGYTF
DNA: TGTGCCAGCAGCTTCCCCGACAGGGGAGGTGGCTACACCTTC

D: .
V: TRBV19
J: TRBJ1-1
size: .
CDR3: CASSTRVDTEAFF
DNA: TGTGCCAGTAGTACCAGGGTAGACACTGAAGCTTTCTTT

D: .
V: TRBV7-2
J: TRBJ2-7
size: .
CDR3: CASSSADSYEQYF
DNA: TGTGCCAGCAGCTCAGCCGACAGCTACGAGCAGTACTTC

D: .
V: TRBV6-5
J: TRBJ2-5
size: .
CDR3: CASSTSVFREETQYF
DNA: TGTGCCAGCAGCACTTCGGTCTTCAGGGAAGAGACCCAGTACTTC

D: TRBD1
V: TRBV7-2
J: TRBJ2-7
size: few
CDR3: CASSSFGTGEYEQYF
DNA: TGTGCCAGCAGCTCCTTCGGGACAGGGGAATACGAGCAGTACTTC

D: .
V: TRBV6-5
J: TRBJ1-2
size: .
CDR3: CASSYGQFGGYTF
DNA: TGTGCCAGCAGTTATGGACAGTTCGGAGGCTACACCTTC

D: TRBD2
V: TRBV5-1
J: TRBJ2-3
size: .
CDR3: CASSSGTSGNTDTQYF
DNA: TGCGCCAGCAGCTCGGGAACTAGCGGGAACACAGATACGCAGTATTTT

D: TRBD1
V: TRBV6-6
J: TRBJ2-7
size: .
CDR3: CASSSMDRAHEQYF
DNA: TGTGCCAGCAGTTCGATGGACAGGGCCCACGAGCAGTACTTC

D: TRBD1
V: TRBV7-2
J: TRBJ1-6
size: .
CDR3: CASSSINRGLGSPLHF
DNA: TGTGCCAGCAGCTCTATAAACAGGGGATTAGGTTCACCCCTCCACTTT

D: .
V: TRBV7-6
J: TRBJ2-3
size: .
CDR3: CASSAGNTDTQYF
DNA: TGTGCCAGCAGCGCCGGGAACACAGATACGCAGTATTTT

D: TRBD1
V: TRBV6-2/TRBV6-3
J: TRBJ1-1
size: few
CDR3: CASSLGQDLMNTEAFF
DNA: TGTGCCAGCAGCCTCGGACAGGATCTTATGAACACTGAAGCTTTCTTT

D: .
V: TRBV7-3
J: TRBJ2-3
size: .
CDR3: CASSLGGADTQYF
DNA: TGTGCCAGCAGCTTAGGCGGTGCAGATACGCAGTATTTT

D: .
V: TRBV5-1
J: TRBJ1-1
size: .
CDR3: CASRMTENTEAFF
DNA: TGCGCCAGCAGGATGACAGAGAACACTGAAGCTTTCTTT

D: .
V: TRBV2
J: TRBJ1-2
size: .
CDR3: CASSQKSDRIYGYTF
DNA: TGTGCCAGCAGTCAGAAGAGTGACAGGATCTATGGCTACACCTTC

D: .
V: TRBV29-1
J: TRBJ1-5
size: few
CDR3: CSVSGTNNQPQHF
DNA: TGCAGCGTTTCCGGGACAAATAATCAGCCCCAGCATTTT

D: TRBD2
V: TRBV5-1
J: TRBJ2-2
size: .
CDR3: CASSKAGENTGELFF
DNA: TGCGCCAGCAGCAAAGCGGGGGAGAACACCGGGGAGCTGTTTTTT

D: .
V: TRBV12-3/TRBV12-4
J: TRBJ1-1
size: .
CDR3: CASSQTDYTEAFF
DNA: TGTGCCAGCAGTCAGACAGATTACACTGAAGCTTTCTTT

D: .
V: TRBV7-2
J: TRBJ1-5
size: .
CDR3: CASSLDTQPQHF
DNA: TGTGCCAGCAGCTTAGACACCCAGCCCCAGCATTTT

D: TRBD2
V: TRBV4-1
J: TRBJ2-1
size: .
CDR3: CASSQEGIPTSGTYNEQFF
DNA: TGCGCCAGCAGCCAAGAGGGGATACCAACTAGCGGGACATACAATGAGCAGTTCTTC

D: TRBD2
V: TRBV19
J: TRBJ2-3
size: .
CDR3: CASSSGGQDTQYF
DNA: TGTGCCAGTAGCAGCGGGGGGCAAGATACGCAGTATTTT

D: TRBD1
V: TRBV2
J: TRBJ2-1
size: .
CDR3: CASSVRDRGIDEQFF
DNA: TGTGCCAGCAGTGTTAGAGACAGGGGGATAGATGAGCAGTTCTTC

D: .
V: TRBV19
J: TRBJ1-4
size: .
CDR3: CASSATDINEKLFF
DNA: TGTGCCAGTAGTGCGACAGATATTAATGAAAAACTGTTTTTT

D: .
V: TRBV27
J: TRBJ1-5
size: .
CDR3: CASRQLWGSQPQHF
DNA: TGTGCCAGCAGACAACTCTGGGGCAGTCAGCCCCAGCATTTT

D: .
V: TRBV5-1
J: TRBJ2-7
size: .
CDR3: CASSSAYEQYF
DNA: TGCGCCAGCAGCTCCGCCTACGAGCAGTACTTC

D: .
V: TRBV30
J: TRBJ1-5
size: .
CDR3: CAWSVPGRNQPQHF
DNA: TGTGCCTGGAGTGTGCCGGGAAGGAATCAGCCCCAGCATTTT

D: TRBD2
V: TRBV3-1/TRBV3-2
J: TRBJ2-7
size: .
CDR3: CASSQRFQASGGVWGEQYF
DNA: TGTGCCAGCAGCCAAAGATTTCAGGCTAGCGGGGGAGTATGGGGCGAGCAGTACTTC

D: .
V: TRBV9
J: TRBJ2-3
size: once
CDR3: CASSATVTDTQYF
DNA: TGTGCCAGCAGCGCTACAGTCACAGATACGCAGTATTTT

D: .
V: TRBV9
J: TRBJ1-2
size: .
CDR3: CASSPGLDRFNYGYTF
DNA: TGTGCCAGCAGCCCCGGATTGGACAGATTTAACTATGGCTACACCTTC

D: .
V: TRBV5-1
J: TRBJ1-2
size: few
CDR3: CASSLAEGGFGSYTF
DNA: TGCGCCAGCAGCTTGGCCGAAGGAGGCTTTGGAAGCTACACCTTC

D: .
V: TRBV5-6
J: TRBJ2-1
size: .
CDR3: CASSFGSGGRFF
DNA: TGTGCCAGCAGCTTCGGGTCGGGGGGCCGGTTCTTC

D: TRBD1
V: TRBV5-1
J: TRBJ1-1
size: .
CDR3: CASSVRDREKAFF
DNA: TGCGCCAGCAGCGTCCGGGACAGGGAAAAAGCTTTCTTT

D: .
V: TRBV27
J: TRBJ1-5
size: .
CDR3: CASSFDITQPQHF
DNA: TGTGCCAGCAGTTTCGACATCACTCAGCCCCAGCATTTT

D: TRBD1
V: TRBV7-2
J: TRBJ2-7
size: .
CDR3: CASSRTGGYEQYF
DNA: TGTGCCAGCAGTCGGACAGGGGGCTACGAGCAGTACTTC

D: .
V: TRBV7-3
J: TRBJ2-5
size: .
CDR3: CPDSRGETQYF
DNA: TGTCCCGACTCCCGGGGGGAGACCCAGTACTTC

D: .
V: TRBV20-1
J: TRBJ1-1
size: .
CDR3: CSLRGTEAFF
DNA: TGCAGCCTCCGAGGCACTGAAGCTTTCTTT

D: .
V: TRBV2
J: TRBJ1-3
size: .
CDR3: CASRGLPGRLSGNTIYF
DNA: TGTGCCAGCAGGGGGCTACCTGGGCGCCTATCTGGAAACACCATATATTTT

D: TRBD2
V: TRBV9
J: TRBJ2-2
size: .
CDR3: CASSVPLAGGTGELFF
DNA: TGTGCCAGCAGCGTACCCCTAGCGGGGGGCACCGGGGAGCTGTTTTTT